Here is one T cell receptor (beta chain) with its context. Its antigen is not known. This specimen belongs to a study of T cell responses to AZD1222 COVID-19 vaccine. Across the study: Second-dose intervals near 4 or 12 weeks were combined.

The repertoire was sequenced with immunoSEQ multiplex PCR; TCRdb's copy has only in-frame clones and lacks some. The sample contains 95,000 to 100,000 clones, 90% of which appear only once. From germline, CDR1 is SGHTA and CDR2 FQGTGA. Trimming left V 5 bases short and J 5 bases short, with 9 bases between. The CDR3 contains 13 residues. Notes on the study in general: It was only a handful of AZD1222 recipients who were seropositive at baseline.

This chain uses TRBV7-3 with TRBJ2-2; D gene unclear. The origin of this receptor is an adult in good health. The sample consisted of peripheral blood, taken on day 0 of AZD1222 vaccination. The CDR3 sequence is CASSIIQTGELFF. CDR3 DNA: TGTGCCAGCAGCATCATACAAACCGGGGAGCTGTTTTTT.